This T cell receptor beta chain was identified in a study of CD8+CD57+ T cells in acquired aplastic anemia. General study findings and limits: Patients and controls had in common 25 to 35 CD8+ CDR3 sequences.

Individuals selected for sequencing had exhibited CD8+CD57+ cell expansion on flow cytometry. Severe acquired aplastic anemia was present in every patient. For CDR3 and TCR beta VDJ profiling, genomic DNA was the template used. MiXCR was run by TCRdb on the reads, yielding one entry per CDR3 protein. The sample holds 100,000 to 150,000 distinct CDR3 sequences, about 50% seen once. In the case of this clonotype: What it binds is unknown.

The sequenced material came from sorted CD4+, CD8+, or CD8+CD57+ T cells (not recorded which) from PBMCs. The receptor comes from a human donor with aplastic anemia.

CDR3 in amino acids: CASSRGTASPLHF. CDR3 nucleotide sequence: TGTGCCAGCAGTCGCGGGACAGCTTCACCCCTCCACTTT. The chain is built from TRBV7-9 and TRBJ1-6; 7 positions match TRBD1. Unmatched junction bases numbered 5, after V lost 6 bases and J lost 9 bases. There are 13 residues in the CDR3. The germline V gene encodes CDR1 SEHNR and CDR2 FQNEAQ (reference sequence).